This note documents a single T cell receptor (delta chain) sequence. Its antigen is not yet known. TCRdb's protein sequence differs at residue 20 from the translated DNA; the protein presented here follows the DNA. The data were obtained in a study of delta chain sequences of gamma delta T cells (dated by TCRdb to about 2017). From its cysteine to its phenylalanine, the CDR3 spans 21 amino acids. Solely the CDR3 DNA is kept, with 63 bases framed from the first base. CDR1 and CDR2 are drawn from the germline V gene (reference sequence): TVYSNPD, GDNSRS. Libraries were made using PCR. TCRdb lists the instrument as Illumina MiSeq. TCRdb reprocessed the public data with the CATT caller; entries with the same nucleotide sequence were combined afterwards. This sample has 3,000 to 4,000 delta-chain clones in its table, and approximately 63% of those were observed once. 45% to 60% of the sample is held by the ten biggest clonotypes.

The rearrangement combines TRDV3 with TRDJ1; 10 central nucleotides agree with TRDD3. The sequencing sample was made of a tumor sample. The sequence was collected from a human donor with breast cancer. The CDR3 region has the sequence CAVLNPREGYWGISGYRKLTF. The DNA sequence is TGTGCCGTCCTGAACCCGCGAGAAGGTTACTGGGGGATCTCGGGATATCGTAAACTCACCTTT.